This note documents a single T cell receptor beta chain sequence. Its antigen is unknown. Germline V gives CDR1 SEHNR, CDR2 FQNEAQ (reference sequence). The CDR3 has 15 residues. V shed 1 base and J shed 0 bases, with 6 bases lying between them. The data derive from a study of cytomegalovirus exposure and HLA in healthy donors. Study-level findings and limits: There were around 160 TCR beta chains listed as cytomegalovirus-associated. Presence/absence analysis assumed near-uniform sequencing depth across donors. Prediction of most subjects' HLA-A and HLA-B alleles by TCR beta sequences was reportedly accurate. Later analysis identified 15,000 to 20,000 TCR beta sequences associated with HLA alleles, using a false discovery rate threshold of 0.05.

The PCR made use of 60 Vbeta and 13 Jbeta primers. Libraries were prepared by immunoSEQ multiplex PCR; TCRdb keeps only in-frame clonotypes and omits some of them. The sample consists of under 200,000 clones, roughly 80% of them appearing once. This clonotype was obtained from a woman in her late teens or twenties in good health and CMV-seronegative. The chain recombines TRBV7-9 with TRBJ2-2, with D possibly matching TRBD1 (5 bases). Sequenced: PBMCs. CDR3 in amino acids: CASSLETANTGELFF. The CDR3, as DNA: TGTGCCAGCAGCTTAGAGACAGCGAACACCGGGGAGCTGTTTTTT.